This entry lists 4 T cell receptor beta chains sequenced from one sample in a study of blood T cell repertoires in COVID-19. Clones were sequenced by immunoSEQ multiplex PCR, and TCRdb holds only the in-frame ones, with some missing. Of about 150,000 clones listed, under 90% were seen once; the top ten hold roughly 2%. Sequencing used peripheral blood. All receptors derive from a woman at least 80 years old with acute or convalescent COVID-19.

The chain carries TRBV28 and TRBJ2-7, with 10 nucleotides matching TRBD2. CDR1 and CDR2 from the germline V gene are MDHEN and SYDVKM. CDR3 length equals 15 residues. V lost 5 bases and J lost 3; bases outside the gene matches: 7. The CDR3 loop reads CASSSLVAGGYEQYF. Written as DNA, the CDR3 is TGTGCCAGCAGTAGTTTAGTAGCGGGGGGCTACGAGCAGTACTTC.

The chain employs TRBV6-5 and TRBJ1-2, with unresolved D. The length of the CDR3 is 14 residues. Germline assignment: CDR1 MNHEY and CDR2 SVGAGI. V lost 6 bases and J lost 5, with 16 bases in between. The CDR3 protein is CASSRTPQLYGYTF. The CDR3 bases are TGTGCCAGCAGCCGAACCCCCCAACTATATGGCTACACCTTC.

The chain employs TRBV5-1 and TRBJ1-3; no firm D call. Germline CDR1 reads SGHRS; CDR2 reads YFSETQ. Deletions cut 0 bases from V and 1 base from J, with 5 bases between. The CDR3 runs 14 residues. CDR3 coding DNA: TGCGCCAGCAGCTTGGGCGATTCTGGAAACACCATATATTTT. Encoded protein: CASSLGDSGNTIYF. The variable domain in full, completed from reference TRBV5-1 and TRBJ1-3, reads KAGVTQTPRYLIKTRGQQVTLSCSPISGHRSVSWYQQTPGQGLQFLFEYFSETQRNKGNFPGRFSGRQFSNSRSEMNVSTLELGDSALYLCASSLGDSGNTIYFGEGSWLTVV.

The rearrangement uses TRBV4-1 and TRBJ1-1, with D tentatively TRBD1 (6 bases). The germline V gene has CDR1 MGHRA and CDR2 YSYEKL. The CDR3 is 17 residues long. V shed 4 bases and J shed 3 bases, with 21 bases lying between them. This chain's CDR3 is CASSPERGDRRYTEAFF. For the CDR3, the DNA is TGCGCCAGCAGCCCGGAAAGGGGTGACAGGAGATACACTGAAGCTTTCTTT.